A selection of T cell receptor beta chains follows, all from one sample in a study of identical twins. One entry per CDR3 protein results from TCRdb running MiXCR on the 5' RACE reads. The sample consists of some 460,000 distinct CDR3 sequences, 14% of them appearing once. The data were also submitted as part of a second study, on yellow fever vaccine responses in identical twins.

The sequencing sample was made of CD4+ T cells sorted from blood. The origin of the receptors is a young woman in good health. CDR3s include the opening cysteine and the closing phenylalanine or tryptophan. Each record gives: J gene, D gene, clone size, V gene, CDR3 protein, CDR3 DNA. The D gene is left open where the match is weak. The size entry is marked missing in some rows and otherwise reads once, few, many or a size class.

j_call: TRBJ2-5
d_call: TRBD2
clone_size: -
v_call: TRBV20-1
cdr3_aa: CSASETGTSGGQETQYF
cdr3_nt: TGCAGTGCTAGTGAAACCGGGACTAGCGGGGGCCAAGAGACCCAGTACTTC

j_call: TRBJ2-1
d_call: -
clone_size: many
v_call: TRBV24-1
cdr3_aa: CATSDLQDEFKFF
cdr3_nt: TGTGCCACCAGTGATTTGCAGGACGAGTTCAAGTTCTTC

j_call: TRBJ2-3
d_call: -
clone_size: many
v_call: TRBV25-1
cdr3_aa: CASSAGTDTQYF
cdr3_nt: TGTGCCAGCAGTGCGGGTACAGATACGCAGTATTTT

j_call: TRBJ2-1
d_call: TRBD2
clone_size: few
v_call: TRBV4-3
cdr3_aa: CASSQDSGTSGSYNEQFF
cdr3_nt: TGCGCCAGCAGCCAAGATTCAGGGACTAGCGGTTCCTACAATGAGCAGTTCTTC

j_call: TRBJ1-1
d_call: -
clone_size: -
v_call: TRBV20-1
cdr3_aa: CSASSQGFSLLDTEAFF
cdr3_nt: TGCAGTGCTAGTAGTCAGGGATTTAGCTTGCTCGACACTGAAGCTTTCTTT

j_call: TRBJ2-4
d_call: TRBD1
clone_size: -
v_call: TRBV6-1
cdr3_aa: CASRGEGAAKNIQYF
cdr3_nt: TGTGCCAGCAGGGGAGAGGGGGCAGCCAAAAACATTCAGTACTTC

j_call: TRBJ2-7
d_call: -
clone_size: -
v_call: TRBV5-1
cdr3_aa: CASSLRKGGEQYF
cdr3_nt: TGCGCCAGCAGCTTGAGAAAGGGGGGCGAGCAGTACTTC

j_call: TRBJ2-5
d_call: -
clone_size: few
v_call: TRBV12-3/TRBV12-4
cdr3_aa: CASSLAEKTQYF
cdr3_nt: TGTGCCAGCAGTTTGGCAGAAAAGACCCAGTACTTC

j_call: TRBJ2-5
d_call: TRBD2
clone_size: few
v_call: TRBV18
cdr3_aa: CASSPPFKPGGQETQYF
cdr3_nt: TGTGCCAGCTCACCACCTTTCAAGCCGGGGGGCCAAGAGACCCAGTACTTC

j_call: TRBJ2-3
d_call: -
clone_size: -
v_call: TRBV2
cdr3_aa: CASLIVDTQYF
cdr3_nt: TGTGCCAGCCTGATCGTGGATACGCAGTATTTT

j_call: TRBJ2-5
d_call: -
clone_size: few
v_call: TRBV5-1
cdr3_aa: CASSLMTTGETQYF
cdr3_nt: TGCGCCAGCAGCCTAATGACCACGGGGGAGACCCAGTACTTC

j_call: TRBJ2-2
d_call: -
clone_size: few
v_call: TRBV6-5
cdr3_aa: CASSYPRGRYTGELFF
cdr3_nt: TGTGCCAGCAGTTACCCCCGTGGTCGGTACACCGGGGAGCTGTTTTTT

j_call: TRBJ2-5
d_call: TRBD2
clone_size: few
v_call: TRBV19
cdr3_aa: CASSASSGQETQYF
cdr3_nt: TGTGCCAGTAGTGCGTCTAGCGGACAAGAGACCCAGTACTTC

j_call: TRBJ2-1
d_call: TRBD2
clone_size: few
v_call: TRBV9
cdr3_aa: CASSVGGGSSHNEQFF
cdr3_nt: TGTGCCAGCAGCGTAGGCGGCGGGAGCAGCCACAATGAGCAGTTCTTC

j_call: TRBJ2-7
d_call: TRBD2
clone_size: -
v_call: TRBV29-1
cdr3_aa: CSVELAGGPSSYEQYF
cdr3_nt: TGCAGCGTCGAACTAGCGGGAGGGCCGAGCTCCTACGAGCAGTACTTC

j_call: TRBJ1-1
d_call: -
clone_size: few
v_call: TRBV7-2
cdr3_aa: CASSSEGYTEAFF
cdr3_nt: TGTGCCAGCAGCTCTGAGGGGTACACTGAAGCTTTCTTT

j_call: TRBJ2-5
d_call: TRBD2
clone_size: many
v_call: TRBV5-1
cdr3_aa: CASSTGGQETQYF
cdr3_nt: TGCGCCAGCAGCACGGGGGGACAAGAGACCCAGTACTTC

j_call: TRBJ2-2
d_call: -
clone_size: -
v_call: TRBV29-1
cdr3_aa: CSVVGVGELFF
cdr3_nt: TGCAGCGTTGTGGGGGTTGGGGAGCTGTTTTTT

j_call: TRBJ2-1
d_call: -
clone_size: -
v_call: TRBV18
cdr3_aa: CASSPVPVGGYNEQFF
cdr3_nt: TGTGCCAGCTCACCAGTCCCTGTAGGGGGCTACAATGAGCAGTTCTTC

j_call: TRBJ2-3
d_call: -
clone_size: -
v_call: TRBV5-1
cdr3_aa: CASSFGLRAGDTQYF
cdr3_nt: TGCGCCAGCAGCTTTGGGCTTAGGGCCGGGGATACGCAGTATTTT

j_call: TRBJ2-5
d_call: TRBD2
clone_size: -
v_call: TRBV2
cdr3_aa: CASRRSGSQETQYF
cdr3_nt: TGTGCCAGCAGACGGAGCGGGAGCCAAGAGACCCAGTACTTC

j_call: TRBJ2-4
d_call: TRBD1
clone_size: few
v_call: TRBV2
cdr3_aa: CASRDRGRLVQYF
cdr3_nt: TGTGCCAGCCGGGACAGGGGGCGCTTAGTTCAGTACTTC

j_call: TRBJ1-1
d_call: -
clone_size: -
v_call: TRBV3-1
cdr3_aa: CASSSPRGANTEAFF
cdr3_nt: TGTGCCAGCAGCAGCCCCCGCGGGGCGAACACTGAAGCTTTCTTT

j_call: TRBJ2-3
d_call: -
clone_size: many
v_call: TRBV12-3/TRBV12-4
cdr3_aa: CASSLAAVTSTDTQYF
cdr3_nt: TGTGCCAGCAGTTTAGCGGCGGTGACTAGCACAGATACGCAGTATTTT

j_call: TRBJ2-7
d_call: -
clone_size: few
v_call: TRBV6-1
cdr3_aa: CASRPRADSYEQYF
cdr3_nt: TGTGCCAGCAGACCCCGGGCAGACTCCTACGAGCAGTACTTC

j_call: TRBJ2-2
d_call: -
clone_size: few
v_call: TRBV5-1
cdr3_aa: CASSKVVGNTGELFF
cdr3_nt: TGCGCCAGCAGCAAGGTCGTGGGTAACACCGGGGAGCTGTTTTTT

j_call: TRBJ1-1
d_call: -
clone_size: -
v_call: TRBV3-1
cdr3_aa: CASSQASVNTEAFF
cdr3_nt: TGTGCCAGCAGCCAAGCATCGGTGAACACTGAAGCTTTCTTT

j_call: TRBJ1-1
d_call: -
clone_size: -
v_call: TRBV5-1
cdr3_aa: CASSPTAGSGTEAFF
cdr3_nt: TGCGCCAGCAGCCCGACGGCAGGGTCAGGCACTGAAGCTTTCTTT

j_call: TRBJ2-5
d_call: -
clone_size: -
v_call: TRBV10-3
cdr3_aa: CAISEGQKETQYF
cdr3_nt: TGTGCCATCAGTGAAGGACAGAAAGAGACCCAGTACTTC

j_call: TRBJ1-1
d_call: -
clone_size: -
v_call: TRBV12-3/TRBV12-4
cdr3_aa: CASSFKPNTEAFF
cdr3_nt: TGTGCCAGCAGTTTCAAACCGAACACTGAAGCTTTCTTT

j_call: TRBJ2-6
d_call: -
clone_size: few
v_call: TRBV28
cdr3_aa: CASSSTALGANVLTF
cdr3_nt: TGTGCCAGCAGTTCCACCGCGCTCGGGGCCAACGTCCTGACTTTC

j_call: TRBJ2-5
d_call: -
clone_size: -
v_call: TRBV29-1
cdr3_aa: CSVVVGVETQYF
cdr3_nt: TGCAGCGTTGTCGTGGGGGTAGAGACCCAGTACTTC

j_call: TRBJ2-1
d_call: TRBD1
clone_size: few
v_call: TRBV13
cdr3_aa: CASSMRRDREAYNEQFF
cdr3_nt: TGTGCCAGCAGCATGCGCCGGGACAGGGAAGCCTACAATGAGCAGTTCTTC

j_call: TRBJ2-1
d_call: TRBD1
clone_size: -
v_call: TRBV10-1
cdr3_aa: CASSDLKGASNEQFF
cdr3_nt: TGCGCCAGCAGTGATTTAAAGGGGGCCTCCAATGAGCAGTTCTTC

j_call: TRBJ2-7
d_call: -
clone_size: few
v_call: TRBV14
cdr3_aa: CASSQETISPYYEQYF
cdr3_nt: TGTGCCAGCAGCCAAGAAACGATTAGTCCGTACTACGAGCAGTACTTC